Each of the 15 T cell receptor beta chains below was sequenced from the same sample in a study of blood T cell repertoires in COVID-19 (dated by TCRdb to the early 2020s). The library was obtained by the immunoSEQ multiplex PCR assay. As stored in TCRdb, this immuneACCESS dataset retains in-frame rearrangements with V and J assigned. A fraction of the clones does not appear; measured against another copy, unresolved V genes explain less than half of the discrepancy, and the remainder lacks a known reason. Recorded for this sample are a few hundred thousand clones; about 89% of them occurred a single time. In total, the top ten clones hold around 10% of the sample. Sequencing was done on a sample of peripheral blood. The receptors were sampled from a man aged 40-49 years who had recovered from COVID-19.

This clone came up a few times. The V gene is TRBV27, the J gene TRBJ1-2; 7 positions agree with TRBD1. The CDR3 covers 13 residues. Looked up from germline, CDR1 is MNHEY and CDR2 is SMNVEV (reference sequence). The ends lost 5 bases at V and 4 bases at J; junction bases unmatched: 4. Here the CDR3 reads CASSPAGGYGYTF. CDR3 nucleotide sequence: TGTGCCAGCAGTCCGGCAGGGGGCTATGGCTACACCTTC.

The gene calls are TRBV25-1 and TRBJ1-1; maybe TRBD1 (6 bases). The germline V and J ends were trimmed by 4 bases and 7 bases, with 19 bases remaining between them. Germline loops: CDR1 MGHDK, CDR2 SYGVNS. The CDR3 has 15 residues. CDR3 bases: TGTGCCAGCAGTGGTTCGTTAACAGGGTCTCTTGAAGCTTTCTTT. It specifies CASSGSLTGSLEAFF. Full variable domain (remainder filled in from reference TRBV25-1 and TRBJ1-1): EADIYQTPRYLVIGTGKKITLECSQTMGHDKMYWYQQDPGMELHLIHYSYGVNSTEKGDLSSESTVSRIRTEHFPLTLESARPSHTSQYLCASSGSLTGSLEAFFGQGTRLTVV.

CDR3 in amino acids: CASSEAWNGGSGTQYF. CDR3 DNA: TGTGCCAGCAGTGAAGCGTGGAACGGGGGGTCTGGGACCCAGTACTTC. The genes are TRBV2 and TRBJ2-5, with 7 bases identical to TRBD2. This CDR3 is 16 amino acids long. J gave up 7 bases and V 0 bases, and 11 bases lay outside the gene matches. Germline V gene sequence: CDR1 SNHLY, CDR2 FYNNEI.

This clone was observed a handful of times. The chain links TRBV5-1 to TRBJ2-1; D possibly corresponds to TRBD2 (5 bases). V lost 0 bases to trimming and J lost 6 bases, with 13 bases between them. Germline lookup yields CDR1 SGHRS and CDR2 YFSETQ. CDR3 length equals 15 residues. CDR3 nucleotides: TGCGCCAGCAGCTTGGGAGGGCCTGCCGGCAATGAGCAGTTCTTC. Amino acids: CASSLGGPAGNEQFF.

CDR3 in amino acids: CASSPIAYEQYF. DNA of the CDR3: TGTGCCAGCAGTCCGATAGCCTACGAGCAGTACTTC. The V gene is TRBV12-3 or TRBV12-4, the J gene TRBJ2-7, with no clear D. The CDR3 is made up of 12 amino acids. V was trimmed by 5 bases and J by 2 bases, leaving 7 bases between them.

J is TRBJ2-7 and V is TRBV30; D is unresolved. Trimming pared 6 bases from V and 0 bases from J, leaving 15 bases between. Germline CDR1 and CDR2: GTSNPN and SVGIG (reference sequence). This CDR3 region has 14 residues. The CDR3 loop reads CACSTAQDSYEQYF. As DNA, the CDR3 is TGTGCCTGCTCGACGGCGCAGGACTCCTACGAGCAGTACTTC.

This chain joins TRBV6-2 or TRBV6-3 and TRBJ2-3, with TRBD1 identical over 8 bases. Losses at the gene ends were 5 bases for V and 1 base for J; bases not matched to a gene: 8. The CDR3 is made up of 16 amino acids. In germline, CDR1 is MNHEY, CDR2 SVGEGT. This CDR3 is CASSNGQGAGTDTQYF. The CDR3 DNA sequence: TGTGCCAGCAGTAACGGACAGGGTGCTGGCACAGATACGCAGTATTTT.

This clone was detected once. The rearrangement uses TRBV21-1 and TRBJ2-3; the table's TRBD2 call for D was not verified on the DNA. TRBV21-1 is shown as a pseudogene. The CDR3 is 18 amino acids. CDR3 sequence: CASSKGLLVGGSADTQYF. CDR3 nucleotides: TGTGCCAGCAGCAAAGGTCTTTTAGTTGGGGGGTCCGCAGATACGCAGTATTTT.

This chain links TRBV6-5 with TRBJ1-4, with 8 nucleotides matching TRBD1. Germline V gene lookup returns CDR1 MNHEY and CDR2 SVGAGI. V lost 6 bases to trimming and J lost 6 bases; unmatched junction nucleotides: 6. The length of the CDR3 is 14 residues. The DNA for the CDR3 is TGTGCCAGCAGCTCAGGGGGCGCGGATGAAAAACTGTTTTTT. Protein: CASSSGGADEKLFF.

The chain is built from TRBV27 and TRBJ1-2, with D maybe TRBD1 (5 bases). Germline V gene lookup returns CDR1 MNHEY and CDR2 SMNVEV (reference sequence). Trimming removed 5 bases at V and 4 bases at J, with 8 bases between. The CDR3 is made up of 12 amino acids. CDR3 sequence: CASSADSYGYTF. Here the CDR3 DNA reads TGTGCCAGCAGTGCCGACAGCTATGGCTACACCTTC.

The chain is built from TRBV5-4 and TRBJ2-1; 8 nucleotides agree with TRBD2. V lost 2 bases and J lost 4; bases outside the gene matches: 5. The germline CDR1 and CDR2 sequences are SGHNT and YYREEE (reference sequence). This CDR3 comprises 15 residues. The CDR3 DNA reads as TGTGCCAGCAGCTTTTGGCTAGCGGGTTACAATGAGCAGTTCTTC. Residues: CASSFWLAGYNEQFF.

This clone has just one count. The chain combines TRBV7-9 with TRBJ1-2; D is unresolved. The length of the CDR3 is 13 residues. The V gene's germline CDR1 is SEHNR and CDR2 FQNEAQ (reference sequence). Trimming removed 5 bases at V and 7 bases at J, with 14 bases between. The CDR3 DNA sequence: TGTGCCAGCAGCCTGGGCAGCCGTTTTGGCTACACCTTC. It codes for CASSLGSRFGYTF.

This chain connects TRBV6-2 or TRBV6-3 to TRBJ2-7; 9 bases line up with TRBD2. The trim removed 5 bases at V and 2 bases at J, leaving 4 bases unmatched. This CDR3 contains 14 residues. Germline V gene sequence: CDR1 MNHEY, CDR2 SVGEGT. Here the CDR3 reads CASSQLAGPYEQYF. CDR3 sequence (DNA): TGTGCCAGCAGTCAGCTAGCGGGGCCCTACGAGCAGTACTTC.

J is TRBJ2-3 and V is TRBV6-5, with 7 bases identical to TRBD2. V dropped 5 bases and J dropped 2; count of bases not matched to a gene: 4. Germline assignment: CDR1 MNHEY and CDR2 SVGAGI. This CDR3 comprises 14 residues. The CDR3, as DNA: TGTGCCAGCAGTCTAGCGGTTCCCACAGATACGCAGTATTTT. Residues: CASSLAVPTDTQYF.

The chain uses TRBV6-5 and TRBJ1-5, with 9 bases fitting TRBD1. Germline values: CDR1 MNHEY, CDR2 SVGAGI. Trimming took 5 bases from V and 7 from J; bases not matched to a gene: 6. The CDR3 runs to 14 residues. This CDR3 is CASSHGQGRQPQHF. For the CDR3, the DNA is TGTGCCAGCAGTCACGGACAGGGGCGGCAGCCCCAGCATTTT.